This is a list of T cell receptor beta chains from one sample in a study of cytomegalovirus exposure and HLA in healthy donors. Only in-frame clones appear in the TCRdb table, and some are missing; sequencing was by immunoSEQ multiplex PCR. Of 210,000 or so clones listed, 70% to 90% are singletons. The sequenced sample consisted of PBMCs. The receptors shown here come from a human donor in good health. Each CDR3 is given with its conserved first and last residue. The D gene is left open where the match is weak. The size entry is marked missing in some rows and otherwise reads once, few, many or a size class.

v_call	d_call	clone_size	j_call	cdr3_aa	cdr3_nt
TRBV23-1	TRBD1	-	TRBJ2-7	CASSHGQGASYEQYF	TGCGCCAGCAGTCACGGACAGGGCGCTTCCTACGAGCAGTACTTC
TRBV4-2	TRBD1	-	TRBJ2-5	CASSQEGTANQETQYF	TGTGCCAGCAGCCAAGAAGGGACAGCGAACCAAGAGACCCAGTACTTC
TRBV27	-	-	TRBJ1-2	CASSPYPIYGYTF	TGTGCCAGCAGTCCCTATCCGATCTATGGCTACACCTTC
TRBV5-1	-	-	TRBJ2-5	CASRIRLRMGHQETQYF	TGCGCCAGCAGGATCCGATTGCGAATGGGGCACCAAGAGACCCAGTACTTC
TRBV7-3	-	-	TRBJ2-3	CASSLTRQYTDTQYF	TGTGCCAGCAGCTTAACTCGACAGTACACAGATACGCAGTATTTT
TRBV28	-	once	TRBJ1-2	CFSGHGRSSYGYTF	TGTTTCAGCGGACACGGGAGGAGCAGCTATGGCTACACCTTC
TRBV28	TRBD2	-	TRBJ2-7	CASSSPLTSGRGYEQYF	TGTGCCAGCAGCTCGCCCCTGACTAGCGGGAGAGGCTACGAGCAGTACTTC
TRBV19	-	-	TRBJ1-5	CASSKGHGNQPQHF	TGTGCCAGTAGCAAAGGACACGGCAATCAGCCCCAGCATTTT
TRBV11-2	-	-	TRBJ1-2	CASSLGGRGGYGYTF	TGTGCCAGCAGCTTAGGAGGGAGGGGCGGCTATGGCTACACCTTC
TRBV25-1	-	-	TRBJ1-1	CATKSTGNTEAFF	TGTGCCACCAAAAGTACAGGTAACACTGAAGCTTTCTTT
TRBV29-1	TRBD2	-	TRBJ2-3	CSVDLAGTTDTQYF	TGCAGCGTTGACCTAGCGGGTACCACAGATACGCAGTATTTT
TRBV6-1	-	-	TRBJ2-1	CASSESGRYEQFF	TGTGCCAGCAGTGAATCAGGGAGGTATGAGCAGTTCTTC
TRBV6-5	TRBD2	-	TRBJ2-3	CASSYTAGEVTDTQYF	TGTGCCAGCAGTTACACCGCGGGAGAAGTGACAGATACGCAGTATTTT
TRBV14	-	once	TRBJ1-1	CATRNFDKRTEAFF	TGTGCCACTAGGAACTTTGATAAGCGCACTGAAGCTTTCTTT
TRBV29-1	-	-	TRBJ2-1	CSVGIGRNEQFF	TGCAGCGTTGGTATCGGTAGAAATGAGCAGTTCTTC
TRBV30	TRBD2	once	TRBJ2-1	CAWGLAVNNEQFF	TGTGCCTGGGGGCTAGCGGTAAACAATGAGCAGTTCTTC
TRBV7-2	-	-	TRBJ2-3	CASSLVDSPGTQYF	TGTGCCAGCAGCTTAGTGGACTCCCCCGGTACGCAGTATTTT
TRBV7-7	TRBD1	-	TRBJ2-2	CASSRTGITGELFF	TGTGCTAGCAGCCGGACAGGGATAACCGGGGAGCTGTTTTTT
TRBV30	-	-	TRBJ2-5	CAWSVLGETQYF	TGTGCCTGGAGTGTACTAGGGGAGACCCAGTACTTC
TRBV19	TRBD2	-	TRBJ2-1	CASGDTGRAPGYNEQFF	TGTGCCAGCGGAGATACCGGGAGGGCCCCGGGTTACAATGAGCAGTTCTTC
TRBV6-1	TRBD2	-	TRBJ2-7	CASSRTSGRVYEQYF	TGTGCCAGCAGTCGGACTAGCGGGAGAGTCTACGAGCAGTACTTC
TRBV2	-	-	TRBJ1-5	CASSVTVFGNQPQHF	TGTGCCAGCAGTGTGACAGTATTTGGCAATCAGCCCCAGCATTTT
TRBV6-5	-	-	TRBJ2-1	CASTSPGGPYNEQFF	TGTGCCAGCACCTCCCCGGGGGGCCCCTACAATGAGCAGTTCTTC
TRBV7-2	-	-	TRBJ2-7	CASSLASTGVSEQYF	TGTGCCAGCAGCTTAGCGAGCACGGGAGTGTCCGAGCAGTACTTC
TRBV19	-	few	TRBJ1-1	CASSIVSDSEAFF	TGTGCCAGTAGTATAGTATCGGACAGTGAAGCTTTCTTT
TRBV27	TRBD2	-	TRBJ2-7	CASSDGLAGVPTYEQYF	TGTGCCAGCAGTGACGGACTAGCGGGAGTCCCCACCTACGAGCAGTACTTC
TRBV2	-	-	TRBJ1-1	CASSEALVRPLNTEAFF	TGTGCCAGCAGTGAAGCGCTTGTCAGGCCCCTGAACACTGAAGCTTTCTTT
TRBV6-1	-	-	TRBJ1-1	CASSERRAANTEAFF	TGTGCCAGCAGTGAAAGGAGGGCAGCGAACACTGAAGCTTTCTTT
TRBV18	-	-	TRBJ2-7	CASSLTDSYEQYF	TGTGCCAGCTCACTTACCGACAGTTACGAGCAGTACTTC
TRBV18	TRBD1	-	TRBJ1-2	CASSPGTVRIVDGYTF	TGTGCCAGCTCACCCGGGACAGTAAGGATCGTTGATGGCTACACCTTC
TRBV29-1	TRBD2	-	TRBJ2-5	CSVEGAGGVEETQYF	TGCAGCGTTGAGGGGGCGGGAGGGGTGGAAGAGACCCAGTACTTC
TRBV12-5	-	-	TRBJ2-7	CASGLVPGSPGAHYEQYF	TGTGCTAGTGGTTTGGTACCGGGTAGCCCGGGAGCCCACTACGAGCAGTACTTC
TRBV4-2	-	-	TRBJ2-1	CASSQDMNEQFF	TGTGCCAGCAGCCAAGATATGAATGAGCAGTTCTTC
TRBV9	-	-	TRBJ2-7	CASSVDIDSSYEQYF	TGTGCCAGCAGCGTAGACATTGACAGCTCCTACGAGCAGTACTTC
TRBV4-1	-	-	TRBJ2-7	CASSQDGVSEQYF	TGCGCCAGCAGCCAAGACGGGGTGAGTGAGCAGTACTTC
TRBV6-1	-	-	TRBJ1-2	CASIRGDGYGYTF	TGTGCCAGCATTAGGGGCGATGGGTATGGCTACACCTTC
TRBV9	-	-	TRBJ2-7	CASSVGRDTISYEQYF	TGTGCCAGCAGCGTAGGCCGGGACACAATCTCCTACGAGCAGTACTTC
TRBV27	-	once	TRBJ2-1	CASSSLAGQGEQFF	TGTGCCAGCAGTTCACTAGCGGGACAGGGTGAGCAGTTCTTC
TRBV28	-	-	TRBJ1-2	CASSFGQIYGYTF	TGTGCCAGCAGTTTCGGACAGATTTATGGCTACACCTTC
TRBV4-2	-	-	TRBJ2-7	CASSQGAWASYEQYF	TGTGCCAGCAGCCAAGGGGCATGGGCATCTTACGAGCAGTACTTC
TRBV15	-	-	TRBJ2-7	CATSRGGVNLPYEQYF	TGTGCCACCAGCAGAGGAGGTGTCAATCTCCCCTACGAGCAGTACTTC
TRBV5-6	TRBD2	-	TRBJ2-7	CASSGPGLAEEQYF	TGTGCCAGCAGCGGACCGGGACTAGCGGAAGAGCAGTACTTC
TRBV29-1	-	-	TRBJ1-2	CSVEEPETGYGYTF	TGCAGCGTTGAAGAGCCGGAGACAGGTTACGGCTACACCTTC
TRBV5-1	TRBD1	-	TRBJ2-5	CASSGTGPQETQYF	TGCGCCAGCAGCGGGACAGGGCCACAAGAGACCCAGTACTTC
TRBV6-5	TRBD2	-	TRBJ2-3	CASSLTAGGTDTQYF	TGTGCCAGCAGTTTAACGGCGGGAGGGACAGATACGCAGTATTTT
TRBV6-4	TRBD2	-	TRBJ2-1	CASSNRREVIYNEQFF	TGTGCCAGCAGTAACCGGCGGGAGGTAATCTACAATGAGCAGTTCTTC
TRBV6-1	-	-	TRBJ1-6	CASQDTWGLNSPLHF	TGTGCCAGCCAAGACACATGGGGGCTTAATTCACCCCTCCACTTT
TRBV19	TRBD1	-	TRBJ2-5	CASSMDRFVGETQYF	TGTGCCAGTAGTATGGACAGGTTTGTAGGAGAGACCCAGTACTTC
TRBV30	TRBD2	-	TRBJ2-1	CAYGQGLAYNEQFF	TGTGCATATGGACAGGGACTAGCGTACAATGAGCAGTTCTTC
TRBV15	-	-	TRBJ2-1	CATSRIDSNEQFF	TGTGCCACCAGCAGAATCGACAGCAATGAGCAGTTCTTC
TRBV5-1	TRBD2	-	TRBJ2-2	CASHRAGGDTGELFF	TGCGCCAGCCACAGAGCGGGAGGGGACACCGGGGAGCTGTTTTTT
TRBV5-1	TRBD2	-	TRBJ2-1	CASSLGAGGPNNEQFF	TGCGCCAGCAGCTTGGGGGCGGGAGGGCCTAACAATGAGCAGTTCTTC
TRBV15	-	-	TRBJ2-4	CATSRAGGGRIQYF	TGTGCCACCAGCAGAGCTGGGGGCGGTCGCATTCAGTACTTC
TRBV7-3	TRBD1	-	TRBJ2-7	CASSLTGDLSYEQYF	TGTGCCAGCAGCTTGACAGGGGACTTATCCTACGAGCAGTACTTC
TRBV7-9	TRBD2	-	TRBJ2-3	CASRPPGLAADTQYF	TGTGCCAGCAGACCGCCGGGACTAGCAGCAGATACGCAGTATTTT
TRBV19	-	-	TRBJ1-4	CASTSADLLELFF	TGTGCCAGTACTTCTGCAGATCTTCTGGAACTGTTTTTT